Listed below are T cell receptor beta chains from one sample, sequenced in a study of blood T cells in healthy people across ages. Via MiXCR, TCRdb re-called the 5' RACE reads, giving one row per CDR3 protein. The data show fewer than 2,000,000 distinct CDR3 sequences, roughly two fifths seen once. Sample: blood. The source is a human donor in good health. Each CDR3 is given with its conserved first and last residue. Fields, in order: J gene, clone size, D gene, CDR3 length, V gene, CDR3 DNA, CDR3 protein. The D gene is left open where the match is weak. The size entry is marked missing in some rows and otherwise reads once, few, many or a size class.

TRBJ2-1,NA,NA,13,TRBV5-1,TGCGCCAGCAGCTTTGAGGTGCACAATGAGCAGTTCTTC,CASSFEVHNEQFF
TRBJ2-7,NA,NA,11,TRBV29-1,TGCAGCGCCCGGGAACTCGACGAGCAGTACTTC,CSARELDEQYF
TRBJ1-2,few,NA,13,TRBV7-9,TGTGCCAGCAGCTCGGCGGGGACACTTGGCTACACCTTC,CASSSAGTLGYTF
TRBJ2-4,NA,NA,13,TRBV28,TGTGCCACCTTTCAGGCCGGGTCTTACATTCAGTACTTC,CATFQAGSYIQYF
TRBJ2-7,NA,NA,13,TRBV4-2,TGTGCCAGCAGCCAAGACAACGATTACGAGCAGTACTTC,CASSQDNDYEQYF
TRBJ2-7,NA,NA,13,TRBV2,TGTGCCAGCAGTGTAGAGGGTATGAACGAGCAGTACTTC,CASSVEGMNEQYF
TRBJ2-7,NA,TRBD1,16,TRBV28,TGTGCCAGCAGTTTCGGGACAGGGGAGTCTTGGGACGAGCAGTACTTC,CASSFGTGESWDEQYF
TRBJ1-2,few,NA,14,TRBV3-1,TGTGCCAGCAGCCAAGATCTCGGTCTTCGTGGCTACACCTTC,CASSQDLGLRGYTF
TRBJ2-7,many,NA,14,TRBV29-1,TGCAGCGTTGAAGAATCGGGGATTAACGGCGAGCAGTACTTC,CSVEESGINGEQYF
TRBJ1-2,NA,NA,14,TRBV7-2,TGTGCCAGCAGCTTCCGGGGTACCATTTATGGCTACACCTTC,CASSFRGTIYGYTF
TRBJ1-6,few,NA,14,TRBV7-2,TGTGCCAGCAGCTTATCGAGCGGGGGTTCACCCCTCCACTTT,CASSLSSGGSPLHF
TRBJ2-4,NA,NA,12,TRBV4-2,TGTGCCAGCAGCCAAGGGGCAAACATTCAGTACTTC,CASSQGANIQYF
TRBJ1-2,NA,NA,15,TRBV7-2,TGTGCCAGCAGCCCAACGTATTGGGATCGCTATGGCTACACCTTC,CASSPTYWDRYGYTF
TRBJ1-2,NA,NA,17,TRBV13,TGTGCCAGCAGCTTCGGATCGGGAAGAGGTCCAAAGGATGGCTACACCTTC,CASSFGSGRGPKDGYTF
TRBJ2-1,few,NA,17,TRBV6-2/TRBV6-3,TGTGCCAGCAGTTACGGGCTTGGCTCGAGCTCCTACAATGAGCAGTTCTTC,CASSYGLGSSSYNEQFF
TRBJ2-7,NA,NA,13,TRBV10-3,TGTGCCATCAGTGAGTTACAGGACTACGAGCAGTACTTC,CAISELQDYEQYF
TRBJ2-7,many,NA,11,TRBV29-1,TGCAGCGTTAGCACAGACTACGAGCAGTACTTC,CSVSTDYEQYF
TRBJ2-6,NA,NA,17,TRBV7-3,TGTGCCAGCAGCTCCCCCGGAGGGTACTCTGGGGCCAACGTCCTGACTTTC,CASSSPGGYSGANVLTF
TRBJ1-1,NA,NA,11,TRBV29-1,TGCAGCACTAGGACATCCGCGGGGGCTTTCTTT,CSTRTSAGAFF
TRBJ2-1,NA,NA,15,TRBV5-1,TGCGCCAGCAGCTTCCTGAGGGTACAGTCCAATGAGCAGTTCTTC,CASSFLRVQSNEQFF
TRBJ2-1,NA,TRBD1,15,TRBV12-3/TRBV12-4,TGTGCCAGCAGTGCCGCGGGACAGGGGAGCAATGAGCAGTTCTTC,CASSAAGQGSNEQFF
TRBJ2-1,NA,NA,14,TRBV2,TGTGCCACCAAAGCAGTGGTAGCGGAAACCGAGCAGTTCTTC,CATKAVVAETEQFF
TRBJ1-5,NA,NA,15,TRBV6-2/TRBV6-3,TGTGCCAGCAGTTACTCGACCCCACCCAGTCAGCCCCAGCATTTT,CASSYSTPPSQPQHF
TRBJ2-1,NA,TRBD1,15,TRBV12-3/TRBV12-4,TGTGCCAGCACTAGGACAGGGGGATATTGGAATGAGCAGTTCTTC,CASTRTGGYWNEQFF
TRBJ2-1,NA,NA,15,TRBV7-8,TGTGCCAGCAGCTTAGAACCCTTTTCCTACAATGAGCAGTTCTTC,CASSLEPFSYNEQFF
TRBJ2-7,few,NA,16,TRBV29-1,TGCAGCTCCCCAAGTTCATCCGGGGGCGTTTCAAATGAGCAGTACTTC,CSSPSSSGGVSNEQYF
TRBJ1-4,few,NA,12,TRBV20-1,TGCAGTGCCGCAAGTGACGATGAAAAACTGTTTTTT,CSAASDDEKLFF
TRBJ1-1,few,NA,14,TRBV29-1,TGCAGCGCCAGAGACCCCAGGGTAACCCCTGAAGCTTTCTTT,CSARDPRVTPEAFF
TRBJ2-6,NA,NA,18,TRBV28,TGTGCCAGCAGACAACGGGGGTTTCGGAGCTCTGGGGCCAACGTCCTGACTTTC,CASRQRGFRSSGANVLTF
TRBJ2-3,NA,TRBD1,16,TRBV3-1,TGCGCCAGCAGCCAAGATTCGGGACAGCTTCCAGATACGCAGTATTTT,CASSQDSGQLPDTQYF
TRBJ2-1,NA,NA,13,TRBV18,TGTGCCAGCTCGGATCGGACTCTGGATGAGCAGTTCTTC,CASSDRTLDEQFF
TRBJ2-1,few,NA,14,TRBV20-1,TGCAGTGCCCCAAACAGGGTGACGTGGAATGAGCAGTTCTTC,CSAPNRVTWNEQFF
TRBJ1-1,NA,NA,15,TRBV4-1,TGCGCCAGCAGCCTTCAGACAGACGCGAACACTGAAGCTTTCTTT,CASSLQTDANTEAFF
TRBJ2-3,NA,TRBD2,17,TRBV20-1,TGCAGTGCTGAAGCGTCACCCGCGGGGGGCAGGTCAGATACGCAGTATTTT,CSAEASPAGGRSDTQYF
TRBJ1-2,few,NA,14,TRBV29-1,TGCAGCGTCGGACTCTTGGCTCAAAACTATGGCTACACCTTC,CSVGLLAQNYGYTF
TRBJ2-7,NA,NA,15,TRBV11-2,TGTGCCAGCAGCTTAGGGACCGACAGCTTCTACGAGCAGTACTTC,CASSLGTDSFYEQYF
TRBJ1-1,few,TRBD1,13,TRBV5-1,TGCGCCAGCAGACTGTCCTGGGACAGAGAAGCTTTCTTT,CASRLSWDREAFF
TRBJ1-5,NA,NA,15,TRBV6-6,TGTGCCAGCAGCCGCCGGCCGGCCCAAGGTCAGCCCCAGCATTTT,CASSRRPAQGQPQHF
TRBJ2-3,NA,NA,15,TRBV7-9,TGTGCCAGCAGCCACACAGGCTCCCCGGGGGATATGCAGTATTTT,CASSHTGSPGDMQYF
TRBJ2-1,NA,NA,12,TRBV20-1,TGCAGTGCTAGTCCTCGCCACAATGAGCAGTTCTTC,CSASPRHNEQFF
TRBJ2-4,few,TRBD2,14,TRBV28,TGTGCCAACAGTTTTAGCGGGGGCCAAAACATTCAGTACTTC,CANSFSGGQNIQYF
TRBJ2-3,few,NA,14,TRBV12-3/TRBV12-4,TGTGCCAGCAGTTTTAGGGAGGGCACAGATACGCAGTATTTT,CASSFREGTDTQYF
TRBJ1-1,NA,NA,15,TRBV6-5,TGTGCCAGCAGTTACCGAAAAGTCATGAACACTGAAGCTTTCTTT,CASSYRKVMNTEAFF
TRBJ1-2,NA,NA,13,TRBV6-6,TGTGCCAGCAGTTACCTACTCGGGGGTGGCTACACCTTC,CASSYLLGGGYTF
TRBJ2-3,NA,TRBD1,14,TRBV7-9,TGTGCCAGCCCCGGGACAGCGAGCACAGATACGCAGTATTTT,CASPGTASTDTQYF
TRBJ1-2,few,NA,15,TRBV7-9,TGTGCCAGCAGCTCTAGGGATTATGGGAACTATGGCTACACCTTC,CASSSRDYGNYGYTF
TRBJ1-1,NA,TRBD1,16,TRBV6-5,TGTGCCAGCAGTTACCTGTACCCGGGACAGCGAAGTCCGTCTTTCTTT,CASSYLYPGQRSPSFF
TRBJ1-1,NA,TRBD1,13,TRBV20-1,TGCAGTGTCAGGGACAGTATGAACACTGAAGCTTTCTTT,CSVRDSMNTEAFF
TRBJ2-7,NA,NA,12,TRBV29-1,TGCAGCGTTGAGGAGGAGACCTACGAGCAGTACTTC,CSVEEETYEQYF
TRBJ2-1,NA,TRBD1,14,TRBV18,TGTGCCAGCTCACCAAATCAAGGGGGCGATGAGCAGTTCTTC,CASSPNQGGDEQFF
TRBJ1-1,few,TRBD1,14,TRBV9,TGTGCCAGCAGCGTAGGGGACAGCAACACTGAAGCTTTCTTT,CASSVGDSNTEAFF
TRBJ2-2,NA,NA,15,TRBV7-2,TGTGCCAGCAGCTTAAGGTGGCAGGGCGCCGGGGAGCTGTTTTTT,CASSLRWQGAGELFF
TRBJ1-5,once,TRBD1,14,TRBV30,TGTGCCTTAAGGGACAGCTTATTCAATCAGCCCCAGCATTTT,CALRDSLFNQPQHF
TRBJ2-6,NA,NA,14,TRBV7-2,TGTGCCAGCAGCTTTTCAACAGGGGCCAACGTCCTGACTTTC,CASSFSTGANVLTF
TRBJ2-1,many,NA,14,TRBV5-1,TGCGCCAGCAGCACCCAGAGCTCCTACAATGAGCAGTTCTTC,CASSTQSSYNEQFF
TRBJ2-7,few,NA,15,TRBV4-3,TGCGCCAGCAGCCAAGGTCCGGGAGTTTCCTACGAGCAGTACTTC,CASSQGPGVSYEQYF
TRBJ1-5,NA,TRBD1,15,TRBV28,TGTGCCAGCAGTTTAAGGACAGGGGTTTTTCAGCCCCAGCATTTT,CASSLRTGVFQPQHF
TRBJ1-2,NA,NA,14,TRBV2,TGTGCCAGAACGACATTGAAGGGCGACTATGGCTACACCTTC,CARTTLKGDYGYTF